This T cell receptor (beta chain) comes out of a study of spatial heterogeneity in lung cancer. TCRdb re-derived calls from the 5' RACE reads in MiXCR, one entry per CDR3 protein. The top ten clones hold more than 9.5% of a sample with 45,000 to 55,000 distinct CDR3 sequences, approximately 5.7% of them seen once. This clonotype was found many times. Regarding time point: sample taken at primary tumor resection. Patients with untreated early-stage non-small cell lung cancer, numbering 55 to 80, were the donors. This TCR was recovered from a male donor with early-stage non-small cell lung cancer. The sequenced sample was PBMCs, obtained at surgery.

The CDR3: CASSPPLAGAPLAKNIQYF. The DNA for the CDR3 is TGTGCCAGCAGTCCGCCTCTAGCGGGTGCCCCCTTAGCCAAAAACATTCAGTACTTC. The gene calls are TRBV28 and TRBJ2-4; TRBD2 aligns across 8 bases. J gave up 0 bases and V 5 bases, and 15 bases lay outside the gene matches. Per the germline V gene, CDR1 is MDHEN and CDR2 is SYDVKM. This CDR3 is built from 19 residues.